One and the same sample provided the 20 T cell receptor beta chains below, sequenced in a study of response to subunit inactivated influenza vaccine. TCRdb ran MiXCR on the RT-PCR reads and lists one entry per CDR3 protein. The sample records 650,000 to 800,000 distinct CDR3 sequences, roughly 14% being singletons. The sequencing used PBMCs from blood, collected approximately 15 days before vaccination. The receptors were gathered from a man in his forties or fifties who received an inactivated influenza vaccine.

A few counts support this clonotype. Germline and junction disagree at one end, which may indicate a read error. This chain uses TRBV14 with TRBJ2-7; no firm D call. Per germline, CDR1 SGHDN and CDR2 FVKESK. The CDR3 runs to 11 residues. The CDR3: CASSQRTILTF. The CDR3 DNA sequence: TGTGCCAGCAGCCAGAGGACCATCCTAACCTTC.

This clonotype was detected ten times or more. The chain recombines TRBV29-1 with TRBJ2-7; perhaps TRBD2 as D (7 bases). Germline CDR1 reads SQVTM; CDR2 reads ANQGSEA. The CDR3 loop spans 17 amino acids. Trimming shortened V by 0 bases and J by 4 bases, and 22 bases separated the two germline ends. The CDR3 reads CSVEDREGEGVLYEQYF. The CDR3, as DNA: TGCAGCGTTGAAGATCGAGAGGGGGAGGGCGTATTGTACGAGCAGTACTTC.

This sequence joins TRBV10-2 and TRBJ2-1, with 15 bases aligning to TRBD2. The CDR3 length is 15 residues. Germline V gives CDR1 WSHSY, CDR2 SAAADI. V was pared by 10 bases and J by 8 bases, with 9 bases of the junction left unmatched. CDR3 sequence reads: CAIRTSGRATDEQFF. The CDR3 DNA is TGCGCCATTCGGACTAGCGGGAGGGCCACAGATGAGCAGTTCTTC.

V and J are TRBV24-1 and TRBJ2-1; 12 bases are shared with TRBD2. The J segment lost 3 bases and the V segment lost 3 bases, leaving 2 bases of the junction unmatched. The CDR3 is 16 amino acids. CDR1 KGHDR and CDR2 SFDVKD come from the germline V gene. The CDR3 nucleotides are TGTGCCACCAGTGATGCTAGCGGGAGGGACTACAATGAGCAGTTCTTC. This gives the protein CATSDASGRDYNEQFF.

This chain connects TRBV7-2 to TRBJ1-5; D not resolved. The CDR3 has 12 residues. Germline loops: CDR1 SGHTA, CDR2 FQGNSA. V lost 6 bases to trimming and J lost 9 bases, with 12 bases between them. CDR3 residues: CASSFPGGPQHF. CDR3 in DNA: TGTGCCAGCAGTTTCCCTGGAGGGCCCCAGCATTTT.

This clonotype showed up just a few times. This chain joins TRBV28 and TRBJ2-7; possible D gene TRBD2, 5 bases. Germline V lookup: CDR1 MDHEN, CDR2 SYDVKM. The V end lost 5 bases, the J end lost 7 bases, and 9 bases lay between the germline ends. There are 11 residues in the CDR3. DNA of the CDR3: TGTGCCAGCAGTCGGACGGGGGAGCAGTACTTC. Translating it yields CASSRTGEQYF.

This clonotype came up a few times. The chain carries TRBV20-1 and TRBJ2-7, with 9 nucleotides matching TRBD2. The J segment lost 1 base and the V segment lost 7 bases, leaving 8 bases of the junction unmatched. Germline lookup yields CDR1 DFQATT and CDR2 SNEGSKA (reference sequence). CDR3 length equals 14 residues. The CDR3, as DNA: TGCAGTGTATATCGCGGGGGGGCGTCCTACGAGCAGTACTTC. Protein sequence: CSVYRGGASYEQYF.

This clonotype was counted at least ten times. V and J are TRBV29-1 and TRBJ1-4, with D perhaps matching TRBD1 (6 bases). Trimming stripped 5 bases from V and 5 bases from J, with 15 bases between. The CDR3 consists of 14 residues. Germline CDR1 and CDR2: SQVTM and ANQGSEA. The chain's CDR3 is CSVPGTSGNEKLFF. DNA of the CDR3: TGCAGCGTTCCCGGGACATCAGGGAATGAAAAACTGTTTTTT. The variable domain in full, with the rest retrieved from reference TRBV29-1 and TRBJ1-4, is SAVISQKPSRDICQRGTSLTIQCQVDSQVTMMFWYRQQPGQSLTLIATANQGSEATYESGFVIDKFPISRPNLTFSTLTVSNMSPEDSSIYLCSVPGTSGNEKLFFGSGTQLSVL.

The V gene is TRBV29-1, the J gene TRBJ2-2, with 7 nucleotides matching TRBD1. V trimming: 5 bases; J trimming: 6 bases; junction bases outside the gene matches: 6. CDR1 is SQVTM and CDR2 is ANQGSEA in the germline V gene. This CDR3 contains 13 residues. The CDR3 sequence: CSVRQGFPGELFF. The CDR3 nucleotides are TGCAGCGTTAGACAGGGATTTCCCGGGGAGCTGTTTTTT.

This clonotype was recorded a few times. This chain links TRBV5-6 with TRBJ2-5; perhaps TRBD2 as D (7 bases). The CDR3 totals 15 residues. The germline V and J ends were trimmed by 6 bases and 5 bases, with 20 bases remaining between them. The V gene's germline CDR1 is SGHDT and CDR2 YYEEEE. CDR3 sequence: CASTGRGGAAETQYF. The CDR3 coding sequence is TGTGCCAGCACCGGAAGGGGGGGAGCGGCGGAGACCCAGTACTTC.

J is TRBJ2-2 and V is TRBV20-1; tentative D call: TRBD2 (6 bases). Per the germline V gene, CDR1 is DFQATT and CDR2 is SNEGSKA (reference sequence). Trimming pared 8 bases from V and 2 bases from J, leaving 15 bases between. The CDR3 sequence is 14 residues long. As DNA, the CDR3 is TGCAGTACCCGTCGGGACTCCAACACCGGGGAGCTGTTTTTT. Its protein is CSTRRDSNTGELFF.

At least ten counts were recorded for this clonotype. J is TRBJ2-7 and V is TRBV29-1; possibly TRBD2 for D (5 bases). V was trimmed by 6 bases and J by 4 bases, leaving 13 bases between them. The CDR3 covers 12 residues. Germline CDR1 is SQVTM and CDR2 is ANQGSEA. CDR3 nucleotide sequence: TGCAGCGTCGGCCCGGACTTTTACGAGCAGTACTTC. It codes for CSVGPDFYEQYF.

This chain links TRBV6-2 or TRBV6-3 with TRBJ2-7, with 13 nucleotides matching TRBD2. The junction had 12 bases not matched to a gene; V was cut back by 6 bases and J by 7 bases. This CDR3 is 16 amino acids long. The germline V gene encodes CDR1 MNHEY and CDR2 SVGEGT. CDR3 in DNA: TGTGCCAGCAGGACCGCCGGGACTAGCGGGGCCCTGGAGCAGTACTTC. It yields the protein CASRTAGTSGALEQYF.

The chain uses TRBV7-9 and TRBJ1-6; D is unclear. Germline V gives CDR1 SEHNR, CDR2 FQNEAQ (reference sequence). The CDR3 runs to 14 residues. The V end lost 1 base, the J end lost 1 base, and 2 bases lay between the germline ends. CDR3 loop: CASSLESYNSPLHF. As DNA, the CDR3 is TGTGCCAGCAGCTTAGAATCCTATAATTCACCCCTCCACTTT.

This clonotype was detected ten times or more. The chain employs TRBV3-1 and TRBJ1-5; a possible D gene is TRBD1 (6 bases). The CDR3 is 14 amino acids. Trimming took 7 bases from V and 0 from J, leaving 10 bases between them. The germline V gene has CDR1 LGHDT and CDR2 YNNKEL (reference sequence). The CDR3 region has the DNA TGTGCCAGCACCCAGGGGCATAGCAATCAGCCCCAGCATTTT. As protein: CASTQGHSNQPQHF. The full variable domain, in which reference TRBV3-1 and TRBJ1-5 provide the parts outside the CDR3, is DTAVSQTPKYLVTQMGNDKSIKCEQNLGHDTMYWYKQDSKKFLKIMFSYNNKELIINETVPNRFSPKSPDKAHLNLHINSLELGDSAVYFCASTQGHSNQPQHFGDGTRLSIL.

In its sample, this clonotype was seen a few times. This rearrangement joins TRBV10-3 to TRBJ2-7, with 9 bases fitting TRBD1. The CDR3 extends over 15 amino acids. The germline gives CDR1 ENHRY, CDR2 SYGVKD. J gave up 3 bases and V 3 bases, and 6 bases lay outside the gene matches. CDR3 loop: CAISDPGQGFYEQYF. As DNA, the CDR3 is TGTGCCATCAGTGACCCGGGACAGGGTTTCTACGAGCAGTACTTC.

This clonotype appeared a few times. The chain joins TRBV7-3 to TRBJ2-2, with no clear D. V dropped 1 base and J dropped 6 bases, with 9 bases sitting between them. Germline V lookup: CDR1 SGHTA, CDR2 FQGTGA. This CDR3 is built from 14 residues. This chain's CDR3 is CASSLSAVAGELFF. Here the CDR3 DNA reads TGTGCCAGCAGCTTAAGCGCAGTCGCCGGGGAGCTGTTTTTT. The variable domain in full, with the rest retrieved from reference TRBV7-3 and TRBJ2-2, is GAGVSQTPSNKVTEKGKYVELRCDPISGHTALYWYRQSLGQGPEFLIYFQGTGAADDSGLPNDRFFAVRPEGSVSTLKIQRTERGDSAVYLCASSLSAVAGELFFGEGSRLTVL.

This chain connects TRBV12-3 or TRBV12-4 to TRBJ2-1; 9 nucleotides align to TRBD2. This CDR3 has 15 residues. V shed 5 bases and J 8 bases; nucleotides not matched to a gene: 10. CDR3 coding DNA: TGTGCCAGCAGTCCCAGGCTAGCGGGGTTTTATGAGCAGTTCTTC. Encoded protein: CASSPRLAGFYEQFF.

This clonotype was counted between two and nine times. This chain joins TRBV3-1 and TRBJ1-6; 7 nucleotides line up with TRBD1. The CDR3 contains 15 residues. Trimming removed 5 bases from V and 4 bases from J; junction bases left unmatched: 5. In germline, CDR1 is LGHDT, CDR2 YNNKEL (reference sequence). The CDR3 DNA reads TGTGCCAGCAGCAATCGGGACAGTTATAATTCACCCCTCCACTTT. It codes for CASSNRDSYNSPLHF.

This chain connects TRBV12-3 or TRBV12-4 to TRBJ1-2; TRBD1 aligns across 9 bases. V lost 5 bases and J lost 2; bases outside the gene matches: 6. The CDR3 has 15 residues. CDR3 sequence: CASSPGQGRNYGYTF. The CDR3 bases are TGTGCCAGCAGTCCGGGACAGGGAAGGAACTATGGCTACACCTTC.